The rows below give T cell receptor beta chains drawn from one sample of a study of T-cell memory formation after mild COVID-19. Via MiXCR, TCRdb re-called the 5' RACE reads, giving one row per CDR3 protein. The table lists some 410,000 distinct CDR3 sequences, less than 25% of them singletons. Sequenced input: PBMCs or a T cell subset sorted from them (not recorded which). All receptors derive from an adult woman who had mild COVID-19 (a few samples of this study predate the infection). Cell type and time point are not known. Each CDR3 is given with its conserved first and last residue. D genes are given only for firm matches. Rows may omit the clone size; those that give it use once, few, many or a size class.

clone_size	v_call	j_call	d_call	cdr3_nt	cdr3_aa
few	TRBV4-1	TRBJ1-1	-	TGCGCCAGCAGCCAAGAGGTAATGGGGACTGAAGCTTTCTTT	CASSQEVMGTEAFF
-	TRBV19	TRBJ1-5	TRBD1	TGTGCCAGTAGTATAACTATAGTGACAGGGGGAAATCAGCCCCAGCATTTT	CASSITIVTGGNQPQHF
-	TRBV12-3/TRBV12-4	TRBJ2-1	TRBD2	TGTGCCAGCAAGGAGAGGGGACTAGCGGGAAGCGATGAGCAGTTCTTC	CASKERGLAGSDEQFF
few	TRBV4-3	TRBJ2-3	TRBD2	TGCGCCAGCAGCCAAGAACTAGCGGATTACACAGATACGCAGTATTTT	CASSQELADYTDTQYF
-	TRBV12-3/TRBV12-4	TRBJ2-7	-	TGTGCCAGCAGTTTAGCATACCAGGGGATCCACCACGAGCAGTACTTC	CASSLAYQGIHHEQYF
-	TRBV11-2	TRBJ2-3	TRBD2	TGTGCCAGCAGCCCGACACTAGCGGGGGGAGGCTCAGATACGCAGTATTTT	CASSPTLAGGGSDTQYF
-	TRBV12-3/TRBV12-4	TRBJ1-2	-	TGTGCCAGCAGTTTTGGCAGGGTGTATGGCTACACCTTC	CASSFGRVYGYTF
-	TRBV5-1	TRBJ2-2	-	TGCGCCAGCAGCTTGGTACAATCGAACACCGGGGAGCTGTTTTTT	CASSLVQSNTGELFF
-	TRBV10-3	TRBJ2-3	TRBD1	TGTGCCATCAGGGACAGGGGATTAGGAGATACGCAGTATTTT	CAIRDRGLGDTQYF
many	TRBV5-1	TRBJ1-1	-	TGTGCCAGCAGTTTAGTAGCGGGGAACACTGAAGCTTTCTTT	CASSLVAGNTEAFF
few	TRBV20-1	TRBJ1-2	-	TGCAGTGCTAGAGATGGGAGCTATGGCTACACCTTC	CSARDGSYGYTF
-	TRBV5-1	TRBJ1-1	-	TGCGCCAGCAGCCCGTCTCAGGGTCTGAACACTGAAGCTTTCTTT	CASSPSQGLNTEAFF
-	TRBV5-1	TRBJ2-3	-	TGCGCCAGCAGCGCGAGGGTAGATACGCAGTATTTT	CASSARVDTQYF
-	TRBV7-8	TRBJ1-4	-	TGTGCCAGCAGCTTAGCTGGGGCGCCCGCAACTAATGAAAAACTGTTTTTT	CASSLAGAPATNEKLFF
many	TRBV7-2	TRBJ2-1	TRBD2	TGTGCCAGCAGCCCAAAGCTAGCGGGGGGCCCCAATGAGCAGTTCTTC	CASSPKLAGGPNEQFF
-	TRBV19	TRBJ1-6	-	TGTGCCAGTAGTTATGCGGTTTCCAATTCACCCCTCCACTTT	CASSYAVSNSPLHF
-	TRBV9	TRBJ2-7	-	TGTGCCAGCAGCGTAGCCTCGGGCCCTTACGAGCAGTACTTC	CASSVASGPYEQYF
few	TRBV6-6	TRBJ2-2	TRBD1	TGTGCCAGCAGTTACCCCACGACAGGGGGCACCGGGGAGCTGTTTTTT	CASSYPTTGGTGELFF
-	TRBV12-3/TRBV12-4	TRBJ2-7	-	TGTGCCAGCAGTCGTCCTGGGCCCTACGAGCAGTACTTC	CASSRPGPYEQYF
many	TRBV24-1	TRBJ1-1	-	TGTGCCACCAGTAATGGAGCGTCTGAAGCTTTCTTT	CATSNGASEAFF
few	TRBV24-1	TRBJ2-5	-	TGTGCCACCAGCCACCGGGGGGCGCTCTTGGAGACCCAGTACTTC	CATSHRGALLETQYF
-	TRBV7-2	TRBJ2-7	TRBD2	TGTGCCACCTCGACGGGAGGACTCGAGCAGTACTTC	CATSTGGLEQYF
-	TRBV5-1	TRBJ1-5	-	TGCGCCAGCAGCTTGGGAGGGAGGAGCGGAGAGCCCCAGCATTTT	CASSLGGRSGEPQHF